Listed below are T cell receptor beta chains from one sample, sequenced in a study of T cells after yellow fever vaccination. Each CDR3 protein is one row after TCRdb ran MiXCR on the 5' RACE reads. Of hundreds of thousands of distinct CDR3 sequences in the sample, roughly 12% were seen once. Sequencing used PBMCs, obtained on the day of the yellow fever booster vaccination. These receptors were obtained from a man aged 25-40 years who received the YFV17D yellow fever vaccine. The CDR3 runs from the conserved cysteine through the conserved F or W. The order of the fields is CDR3 DNA, CDR3 protein, V gene, clone size, D gene, J gene. The D gene is left open where the match is weak. Part of the rows lack a size; the others show once, few, many or a class for expanded clones.

TGTGCCAGCAGCCACGTGACTAGCTCGGGCAAGACCCAGTACTTC	CASSHVTSSGKTQYF	TRBV3-1	.	TRBD2	TRBJ2-5
TGCGCCAGCAGCTTGAGGATCGAGGAGACCCAGTACTTC	CASSLRIEETQYF	TRBV5-1	many	.	TRBJ2-5
TGCGCCAGCAGCTTGGGGGAGGGGGGCCGAACCCCCTCTGAAGCTTTCTTT	CASSLGEGGRTPSEAFF	TRBV5-1	.	.	TRBJ1-1
TGCAGTGCTAGTTACGGATTGGGTTATGAGCAGTTCTTC	CSASYGLGYEQFF	TRBV20-1	.	.	TRBJ2-1
TGTGCCAGCAGTTACGGGACAGGTTATGGCTACACCTTC	CASSYGTGYGYTF	TRBV7-2	many	TRBD1	TRBJ1-2
TGTGCCAGCAGCCTCAACCTGCGGGACTCCTACGAGCAGTACTTC	CASSLNLRDSYEQYF	TRBV16	.	.	TRBJ2-7
TGTGCCAGCAGCTTTGGTTCACGTGCGGTACAAGGGACCCAGTACTTC	CASSFGSRAVQGTQYF	TRBV7-2	.	.	TRBJ2-5
TGTGCCAGCAGTTACAGGAATAGTGGGACAGTATACGAGCAGTACTTC	CASSYRNSGTVYEQYF	TRBV6-2/TRBV6-3	many	TRBD1	TRBJ2-7
TGTGCCAGCAGCCGAAATGTAGCGGGAGGGCCATATAATGAGCAGTTCTTC	CASSRNVAGGPYNEQFF	TRBV3-1	.	TRBD2	TRBJ2-1
TGTGCCAGTAGTATAGATGGACGACCCTACGAGCAGTACTTC	CASSIDGRPYEQYF	TRBV19	.	.	TRBJ2-7
TGTGCCACCAGTGACCAGGGTAGGCAGCCCCAGCATTTT	CATSDQGRQPQHF	TRBV24-1	.	.	TRBJ1-5
TGTGCCAGCAGCCCGGGAGGGTTCGGGGAGCTGTTTTTT	CASSPGGFGELFF	TRBV3-1	few	TRBD2	TRBJ2-2
TGTGCTCCCGAGGTCTTCTCTGGGGCCAACGTCCTGACTTTC	CAPEVFSGANVLTF	TRBV7-9	few	.	TRBJ2-6
TGTGCCAGCAGCTTAGTAACAGGGATACAGCCCCAGCATTTT	CASSLVTGIQPQHF	TRBV7-8	.	.	TRBJ1-5
TGTGCCACCAGTGATTCGACCCCGGGACGGAAAGAGACCCAGTACTTC	CATSDSTPGRKETQYF	TRBV24-1	few	.	TRBJ2-5
TGCGCCAGCAGCTTGGGTAGATTTAGGGTAGGAGATACGCAGTATTTT	CASSLGRFRVGDTQYF	TRBV5-1	.	.	TRBJ2-3
TGTGCCAGCAGCCGTCGGCAGGGGGTTTACAATGAGCAGTTCTTC	CASSRRQGVYNEQFF	TRBV12-3/TRBV12-4	.	TRBD1	TRBJ2-1
TGTGCCAGCAGACTAGACTACGAGCAGTACTTC	CASRLDYEQYF	TRBV6-6	few	.	TRBJ2-7
TGTGCCAGCAGCCCCTCAGAGGGGGCGACCTACAATGAGCTGTTCTTC	CASSPSEGATYNELFF	TRBV5-5	.	TRBD1	TRBJ2-1
TGTGCCAGCATGAGCGGGTACTCCTACGAGCAGTACTTC	CASMSGYSYEQYF	TRBV6-1	.	.	TRBJ2-7
TGTGCCAGCAGCTCTATAGCGGGAGGCGAGACCCAGTACTTC	CASSSIAGGETQYF	TRBV5-4	.	TRBD2	TRBJ2-5
TGTGCCAGTAGTATCCGCGGGAATGCCTACGAGCAGTACTTC	CASSIRGNAYEQYF	TRBV19	.	.	TRBJ2-7
TGTGCCAGCAGGGGCCCGGACCATTCACCCCTCCACTTT	CASRGPDHSPLHF	TRBV3-1	.	.	TRBJ1-6
TGTGCCAGCAGTTGGGGACAGACGACCAATCAGCCCCAGCATTTT	CASSWGQTTNQPQHF	TRBV28	few	TRBD1	TRBJ1-5
TGTGCCAGCAGTGCCCGGGGAGGTTTGACAGATACGCAGTATTTT	CASSARGGLTDTQYF	TRBV6-2/TRBV6-3	.	.	TRBJ2-3
TGCGCCAGCAGCCAAGATTCGGCGGGAGAGGCCTACAATGAGCAGTTCTTC	CASSQDSAGEAYNEQFF	TRBV4-3	.	TRBD2	TRBJ2-1
TGCGCCAGCAGCCAAGATTGGGGACAGGGGATGACCGGGGAGCTGTTTTTT	CASSQDWGQGMTGELFF	TRBV4-3	many	TRBD1	TRBJ2-2
TGTGCCAGCAGGCACAGGGGGCTTAAGACTGAAGCTTTCTTT	CASRHRGLKTEAFF	TRBV7-2	.	TRBD1	TRBJ1-1
TGCGCCAGCAGCCCGAGCGGACGGGACACTGAAGCTTTCTTT	CASSPSGRDTEAFF	TRBV5-1	many	.	TRBJ1-1
TGTGCCAGCAGTTACACCAGGGAGACCCAGTACTTC	CASSYTRETQYF	TRBV6-2/TRBV6-3	.	.	TRBJ2-5
TGTGCCAGCAGACCGGGACAGTATCAGCCCCAGCATTTT	CASRPGQYQPQHF	TRBV12-3/TRBV12-4	.	TRBD1	TRBJ1-5
TGTGCCAGCAGTTCCTACGCCTTTAAGGGACCGGCGCAAGAGACCCAGTACTTC	CASSSYAFKGPAQETQYF	TRBV6-2/TRBV6-3	.	.	TRBJ2-5
TGTGCCAGCAGCCAAGTAGGGATGGGGATCAATGAGCAGTTCTTC	CASSQVGMGINEQFF	TRBV4-2	.	.	TRBJ2-1
TGCGCCAGCAGCCCCGGTCCGGGGGTCGAGCAGTACTTC	CASSPGPGVEQYF	TRBV5-1	few	.	TRBJ2-7
TGTGCCAGCAGTGAAGTCCCTGGGGGTAGCTACGAGCAGTACTTC	CASSEVPGGSYEQYF	TRBV2	.	.	TRBJ2-7
TGTGCCTGGAGTGTAGCGGGAGCTCATCCCTACGAGCAGTACTTC	CAWSVAGAHPYEQYF	TRBV30	.	TRBD2	TRBJ2-7
TGCAGTGCTAGAGATCCGAAGCGGGAGGGAGAGACCCAGTACTTC	CSARDPKREGETQYF	TRBV20-1	many	TRBD2	TRBJ2-5
TGCGCCAGCAGCTTGGACGGAAAACGCCAAGAGACCCAGTACTTC	CASSLDGKRQETQYF	TRBV5-1	many	.	TRBJ2-5
TGTGCCAGCAGCCCCCGGCCAGGGAAGCTGTTTTTT	CASSPRPGKLFF	TRBV5-6	.	.	TRBJ2-2
TGCGCCAGCAGCTTCCCCGGGACTAGCGAAGAGACCCAGTACTTC	CASSFPGTSEETQYF	TRBV5-1	few	TRBD2	TRBJ2-5